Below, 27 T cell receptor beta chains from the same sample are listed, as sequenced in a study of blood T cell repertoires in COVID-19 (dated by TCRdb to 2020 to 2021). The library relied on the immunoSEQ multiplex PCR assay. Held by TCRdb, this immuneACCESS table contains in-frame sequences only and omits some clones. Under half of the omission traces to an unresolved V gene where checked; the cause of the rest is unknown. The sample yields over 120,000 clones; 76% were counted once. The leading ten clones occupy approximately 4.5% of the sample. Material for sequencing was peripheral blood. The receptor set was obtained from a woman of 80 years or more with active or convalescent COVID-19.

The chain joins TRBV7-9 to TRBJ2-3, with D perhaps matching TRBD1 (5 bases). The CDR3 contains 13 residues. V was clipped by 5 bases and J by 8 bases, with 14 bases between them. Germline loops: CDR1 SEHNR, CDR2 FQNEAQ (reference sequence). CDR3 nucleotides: TGTGCCAGCAGCCCTCCCAGGGAACTTACGCAGTATTTT. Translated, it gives CASSPPRELTQYF.

The CDR3 protein is CASSHGDFRYGYTF. The CDR3 DNA sequence: TGTGCCAGCTCACACGGGGACTTTCGATATGGCTACACCTTC. This rearrangement joins TRBV18 to TRBJ1-2; possible D gene TRBD1, 5 bases. V dropped 4 bases and J dropped 5 bases, with 14 bases sitting between them. The germline V gene has CDR1 KGHSH and CDR2 LQKENI. The CDR3 spans 14 residues.

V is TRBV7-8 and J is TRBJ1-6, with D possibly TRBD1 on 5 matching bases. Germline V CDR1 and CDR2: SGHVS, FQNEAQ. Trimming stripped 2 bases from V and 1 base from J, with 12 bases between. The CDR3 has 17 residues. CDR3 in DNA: TGTGCCAGCAGCTTAACAGGCAGCCGTTCCTATAATTCACCCCTCCACTTT. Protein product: CASSLTGSRSYNSPLHF.

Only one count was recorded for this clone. CDR3 protein: CASHTVSNQPQHF. CDR3 nucleotide sequence: TGTGCCAGCCACACAGTTAGCAATCAGCCCCAGCATTTT. The chain is built from TRBV28 and TRBJ1-5; D is uncertain. This CDR3 comprises 13 residues. The germline V gene encodes CDR1 MDHEN and CDR2 SYDVKM. The ends were cut back, 8 bases at V and 0 bases at J, with 8 bases in the middle.

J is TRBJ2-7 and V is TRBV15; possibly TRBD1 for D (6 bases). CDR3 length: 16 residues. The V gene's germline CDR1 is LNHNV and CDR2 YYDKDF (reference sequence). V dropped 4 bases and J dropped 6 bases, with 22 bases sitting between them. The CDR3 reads CATSKGKQGRLGEQYF. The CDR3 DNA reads TGTGCCACCAGCAAAGGGAAACAGGGAAGACTTGGCGAGCAGTACTTC.

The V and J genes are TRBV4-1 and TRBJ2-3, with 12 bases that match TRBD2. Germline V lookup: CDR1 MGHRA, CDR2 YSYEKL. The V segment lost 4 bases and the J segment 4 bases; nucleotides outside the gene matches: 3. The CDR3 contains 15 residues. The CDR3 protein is CASSRTSGAADTQYF. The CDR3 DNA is TGCGCCAGCAGCCGGACTAGCGGGGCGGCAGATACGCAGTATTTT.

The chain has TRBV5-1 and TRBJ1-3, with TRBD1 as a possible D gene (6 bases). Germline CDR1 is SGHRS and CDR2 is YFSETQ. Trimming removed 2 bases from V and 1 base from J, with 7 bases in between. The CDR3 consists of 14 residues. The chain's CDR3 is CASSLGQSGNTIYF. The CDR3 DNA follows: TGCGCCAGCAGCTTAGGACAGTCTGGAAACACCATATATTTT. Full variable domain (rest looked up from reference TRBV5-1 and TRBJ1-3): KAGVTQTPRYLIKTRGQQVTLSCSPISGHRSVSWYQQTPGQGLQFLFEYFSETQRNKGNFPGRFSGRQFSNSRSEMNVSTLELGDSALYLCASSLGQSGNTIYFGEGSWLTVV.

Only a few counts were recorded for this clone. CDR3 region: CASSQDRGTREGYTF. The CDR3 region has the DNA TGCGCCAGCAGCCAAGATCGGGGGACCCGCGAAGGCTACACCTTC. V and J are TRBV4-3 and TRBJ1-2, with D possibly being TRBD1 (5 bases). The V gene's germline CDR1 is LGHNA and CDR2 YSLEER. V was cut by 0 bases and J by 8 bases, with 16 bases left in between. This CDR3 contains 15 residues.

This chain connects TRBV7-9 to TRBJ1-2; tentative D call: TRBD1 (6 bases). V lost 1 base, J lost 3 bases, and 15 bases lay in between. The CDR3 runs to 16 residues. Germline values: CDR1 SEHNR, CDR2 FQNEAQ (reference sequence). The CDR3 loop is CASSLEGAGVDYGYTF. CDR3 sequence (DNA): TGTGCCAGCAGCTTAGAAGGGGCAGGGGTTGACTATGGCTACACCTTC.

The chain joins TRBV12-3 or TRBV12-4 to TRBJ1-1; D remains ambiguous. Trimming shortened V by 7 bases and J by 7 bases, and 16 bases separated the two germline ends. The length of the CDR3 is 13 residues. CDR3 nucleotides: TGTGCCAGCAATGCAGACTTTGGTCTTGAAGCTTTCTTT. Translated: CASNADFGLEAFF.

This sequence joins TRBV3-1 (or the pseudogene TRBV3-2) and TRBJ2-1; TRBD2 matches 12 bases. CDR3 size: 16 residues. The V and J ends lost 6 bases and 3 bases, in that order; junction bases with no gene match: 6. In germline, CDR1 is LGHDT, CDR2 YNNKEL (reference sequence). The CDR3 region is CASRLLAGGLYNEQFF. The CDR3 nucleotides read TGTGCCAGCAGGCTCCTAGCGGGGGGGCTCTACAATGAGCAGTTCTTC.

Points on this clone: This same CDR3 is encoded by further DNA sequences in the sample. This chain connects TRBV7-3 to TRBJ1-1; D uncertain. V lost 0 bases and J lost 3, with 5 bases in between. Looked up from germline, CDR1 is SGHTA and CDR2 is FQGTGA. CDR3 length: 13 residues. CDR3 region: CASSLTRDTEAFF. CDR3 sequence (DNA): TGTGCCAGCAGCTTAACTAGAGACACTGAAGCTTTCTTT. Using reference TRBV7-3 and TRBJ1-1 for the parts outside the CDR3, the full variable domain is GAGVSQTPSNKVTEKGKYVELRCDPISGHTALYWYRQSLGQGPEFLIYFQGTGAADDSGLPNDRFFAVRPEGSVSTLKIQRTERGDSAVYLCASSLTRDTEAFFGQGTRLTVV.

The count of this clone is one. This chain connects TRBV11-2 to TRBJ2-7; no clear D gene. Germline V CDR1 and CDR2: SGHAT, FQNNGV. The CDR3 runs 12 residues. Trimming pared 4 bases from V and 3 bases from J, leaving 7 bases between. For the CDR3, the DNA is TGTGCCAGCAGCTCCGAGAACTACGAGCAGTACTTC. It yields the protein CASSSENYEQYF.

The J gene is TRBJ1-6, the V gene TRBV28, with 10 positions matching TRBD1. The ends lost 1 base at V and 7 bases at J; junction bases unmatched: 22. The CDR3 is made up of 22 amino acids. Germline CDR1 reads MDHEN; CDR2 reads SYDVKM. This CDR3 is CASSLFFFRWDRGVVRNSPLHF. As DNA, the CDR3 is TGTGCCAGCAGTTTATTTTTCTTCAGGTGGGACAGGGGAGTCGTTCGCAATTCACCCCTCCACTTT.

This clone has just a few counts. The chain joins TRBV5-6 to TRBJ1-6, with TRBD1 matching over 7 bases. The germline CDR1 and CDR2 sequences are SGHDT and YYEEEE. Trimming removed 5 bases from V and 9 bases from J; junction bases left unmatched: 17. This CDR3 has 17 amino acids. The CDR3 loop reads CASSNEEQGPFGSPLHF. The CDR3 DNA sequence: TGTGCCAGCAGTAACGAAGAACAGGGGCCCTTCGGTTCACCCCTCCACTTT.

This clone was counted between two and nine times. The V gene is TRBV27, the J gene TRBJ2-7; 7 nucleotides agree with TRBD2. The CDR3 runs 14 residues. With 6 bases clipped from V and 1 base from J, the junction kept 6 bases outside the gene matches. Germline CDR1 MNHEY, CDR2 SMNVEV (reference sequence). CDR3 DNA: TGTGCCAGCAGGTCAAGCGGGGTATCCTACGAGCAGTACTTC. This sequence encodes CASRSSGVSYEQYF.

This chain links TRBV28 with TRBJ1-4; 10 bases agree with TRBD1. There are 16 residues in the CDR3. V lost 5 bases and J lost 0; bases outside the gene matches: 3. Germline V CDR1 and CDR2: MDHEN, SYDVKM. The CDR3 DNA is TGTGCCAGCAGTGCCGGGACAGGGGCAACTAATGAAAAACTGTTTTTT. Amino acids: CASSAGTGATNEKLFF.

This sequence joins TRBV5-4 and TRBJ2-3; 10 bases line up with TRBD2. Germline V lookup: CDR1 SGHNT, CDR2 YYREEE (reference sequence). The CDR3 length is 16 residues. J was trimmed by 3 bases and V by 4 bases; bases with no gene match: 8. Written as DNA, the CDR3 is TGTGCCAGCAGCCAAAAAGCGGGGGGGCTGACAGATACGCAGTATTTT. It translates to CASSQKAGGLTDTQYF.

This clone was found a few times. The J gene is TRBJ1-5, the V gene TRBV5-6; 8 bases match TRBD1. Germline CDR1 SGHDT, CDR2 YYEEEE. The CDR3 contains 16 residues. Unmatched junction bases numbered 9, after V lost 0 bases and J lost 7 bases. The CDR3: CASSLGTGREGQPQHF. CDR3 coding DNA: TGTGCCAGCAGCTTGGGGACAGGGAGGGAGGGCCAGCCCCAGCATTTT. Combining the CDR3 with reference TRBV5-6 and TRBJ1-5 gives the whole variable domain DAGVTQSPTHLIKTRGQQVTLRCSPKSGHDTVSWYQQALGQGPQFIFQYYEEEERQRGNFPDRFSGHQFPNYSSELNVNALLLGDSALYLCASSLGTGREGQPQHFGDGTRLSIL.

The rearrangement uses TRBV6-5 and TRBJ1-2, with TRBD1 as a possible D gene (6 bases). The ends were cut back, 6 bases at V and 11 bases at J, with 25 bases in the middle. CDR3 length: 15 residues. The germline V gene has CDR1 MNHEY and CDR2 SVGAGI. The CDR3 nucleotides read TGTGCCAGCAGCTACGACCCGACAGGCCGGGAACGGTACACCTTC. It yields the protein CASSYDPTGRERYTF.

The CDR3 spells CASSQLAVICYEQYF. DNA for the CDR3: TGCGCCAGCAGTCAATTGGCAGTGATATGTTACGAGCAGTACTTC. V is TRBV23-1 and J is TRBJ2-7, with no clear D. TRBV23-1 is an ORF, with its function uncertain. The CDR3 length is 15 residues. Trimming took 1 base from V and 4 from J, leaving 14 bases between them.

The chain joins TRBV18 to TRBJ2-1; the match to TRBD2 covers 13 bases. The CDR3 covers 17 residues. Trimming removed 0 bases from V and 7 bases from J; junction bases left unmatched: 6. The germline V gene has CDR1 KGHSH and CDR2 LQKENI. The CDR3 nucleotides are TGTGCCAGCTCACCACCGACTAGCGGGGGGCCGGGAAATGAGCAGTTCTTC. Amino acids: CASSPPTSGGPGNEQFF.

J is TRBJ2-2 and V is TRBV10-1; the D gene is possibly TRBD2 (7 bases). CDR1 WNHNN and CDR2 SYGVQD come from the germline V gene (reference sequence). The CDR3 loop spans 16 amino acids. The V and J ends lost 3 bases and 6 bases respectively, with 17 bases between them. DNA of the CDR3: TGCGCCAGCAGTGACCCCTTTAGGGGGGGCCCCGGGGAGCTGTTTTTT. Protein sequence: CASSDPFRGGPGELFF.

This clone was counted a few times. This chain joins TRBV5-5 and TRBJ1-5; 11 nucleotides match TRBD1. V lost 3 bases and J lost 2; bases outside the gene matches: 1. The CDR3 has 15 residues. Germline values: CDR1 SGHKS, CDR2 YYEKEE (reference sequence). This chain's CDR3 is CASSWTGGGNQPQHF. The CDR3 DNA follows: TGTGCCAGCAGCTGGACAGGGGGCGGCAATCAGCCCCAGCATTTT.

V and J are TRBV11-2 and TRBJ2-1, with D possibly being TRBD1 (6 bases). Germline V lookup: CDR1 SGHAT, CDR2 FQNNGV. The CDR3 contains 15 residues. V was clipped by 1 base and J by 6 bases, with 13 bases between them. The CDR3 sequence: CASSLGRDIRNEQFF. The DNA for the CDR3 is TGTGCCAGCAGCTTAGGCCGGGACATCCGCAATGAGCAGTTCTTC. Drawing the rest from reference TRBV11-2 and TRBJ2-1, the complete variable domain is EAGVAQSPRYKIIEKRQSVAFWCNPISGHATLYWYQQILGQGPKLLIQFQNNGVVDDSQLPKDRFSAERLKGVDSTLKIQPAKLEDSAVYLCASSLGRDIRNEQFFGPGTRLTVL.

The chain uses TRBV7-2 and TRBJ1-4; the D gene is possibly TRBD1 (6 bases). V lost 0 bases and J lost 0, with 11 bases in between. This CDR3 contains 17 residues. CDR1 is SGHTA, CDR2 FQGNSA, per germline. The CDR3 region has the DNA TGTGCCAGCAGCTTAGCAGGGGGGGCCACAACTAATGAAAAACTGTTTTTT. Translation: CASSLAGGATTNEKLFF.

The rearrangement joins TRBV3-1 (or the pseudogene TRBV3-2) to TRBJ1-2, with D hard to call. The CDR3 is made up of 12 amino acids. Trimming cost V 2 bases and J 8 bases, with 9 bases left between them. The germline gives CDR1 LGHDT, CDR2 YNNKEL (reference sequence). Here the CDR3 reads CASSQSIGGYTF. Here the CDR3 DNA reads TGTGCCAGCAGCCAATCGATCGGGGGCTACACCTTC.